These 21 T cell receptor beta chains were sequenced from one sample in a study of blood T cells in healthy people across ages. The authors ran a second PCR of about 7 to 12 cycles using a sample-barcoded 5' primer and a J-beta primer mix. Via MiXCR, TCRdb re-called the 5' RACE reads, giving one row per CDR3 protein. This sample has hundreds of thousands of distinct CDR3 sequences, with roughly 26% found just once. Material: blood. These TCRs come from a woman of 80 years or more in good health.

Worth noting for this clonotype: The junction shows a germline mismatch at one end, possibly a read error. V and J are TRBV6-1 and TRBJ1-5; D call uncertain. CDR1 and CDR2 from the germline V gene are MNHNS and SASEGT. The CDR3 loop spans 15 amino acids. The CDR3 nucleotides are TGTGTCAGCAGTGAAGCCTCCCAGATGAATCAGCCCCAGCATTTT. This encodes CVSSEASQMNQPQHF.

This clonotype was seen repeatedly, ten times or more. V usage is TRBV20-1 and J usage is TRBJ2-5, with 7 bases aligning to TRBD2. There are 12 residues in the CDR3. Germline CDR1 and CDR2: DFQATT and SNEGSKA (reference sequence). The trim removed 8 bases at V and 3 bases at J, leaving 6 bases unmatched. The CDR3 DNA sequence: TGCAGTAAAGGGACTACAAAAGAGACCCAGTACTTC. Translating gives CSKGTTKETQYF.

Worth noting for this clonotype: This may stem from a read error, because a much larger clone lies one nucleotide away. The chain uses TRBV7-9 and TRBJ2-3; D is perhaps TRBD1 or TRBD2 (5 bases each). The germline V gene encodes CDR1 SEHNR and CDR2 FQNEAQ (reference sequence). Trimming removed 5 bases from V and 2 bases from J, with 17 bases in between. The CDR3 covers 16 residues. CDR3 residues: CASSGDPPPITDTQYF. CDR3 bases: TGTGCCAGCAGCGGGGACCCACCCCCGATCACAGATACGCAGTATTTT.

Regarding this clonotype: The junction and the germline gene differ at one end; a read error may be behind it. The chain links TRBV12-3 or TRBV12-4 to TRBJ2-3; maybe TRBD2 (5 bases). This CDR3 comprises 13 residues. The DNA of the CDR3 is TGTGCCAGCAATAGAGGGTGGGCAGATACGGAGTATTTT. It codes for CASNRGWADTEYF.

This chain connects TRBV28 to TRBJ2-5, with D possibly TRBD1 on 5 matching bases. Germline V CDR1 and CDR2: MDHEN, SYDVKM. This CDR3 comprises 12 residues. V dropped 10 bases and J dropped 5 bases, with 14 bases sitting between them. This CDR3 reads CATQMGPETQYF. Here the CDR3 DNA reads TGTGCCACCCAGATGGGGCCGGAGACCCAGTACTTC.

Many counts were recorded for this clonotype. The CDR3 sequence: CSVQGGPGQGDNSPLHF. The CDR3 bases are TGCAGCGTCCAAGGGGGTCCGGGACAGGGAGACAATTCACCCCTCCACTTT. The chain links TRBV29-1 to TRBJ1-6; 9 nucleotides agree with TRBD1. The V gene's germline CDR1 is SQVTM and CDR2 ANQGSEA. The CDR3 covers 17 residues. V lost 6 bases to trimming and J lost 7 bases; unmatched junction nucleotides: 16.

This clonotype came up many times. The chain employs TRBV12-3 or TRBV12-4 and TRBJ2-3, with D possibly being TRBD1 (5 bases). V was clipped by 3 bases and J by 2 bases, with 9 bases between them. The CDR3 contains 14 residues. CDR3 nucleotides: TGTGCCAGCAGTTTTGGCAGGGTCACAGATACGCAGTATTTT. Amino acid sequence: CASSFGRVTDTQYF.

The sample holds many counts of this clonotype. The chain recombines TRBV28 with TRBJ2-1; TRBD2 matches 8 bases. This CDR3 region has 14 residues. V trimming: 6 bases; J trimming: 3 bases; junction bases outside the gene matches: 4. Per the germline V gene, CDR1 is MDHEN and CDR2 is SYDVKM. The DNA for the CDR3 is TGTGCCAGCAGACGGCGGGGGGTCTACAATGAGCAGTTCTTC. Its translation is CASRRRGVYNEQFF.

This clonotype was seen once. A much larger clone lies one base from this, so it may be a read error. The chain recombines TRBV5-1 with TRBJ2-7; 12 positions match TRBD1. Germline V CDR1 and CDR2: SGHRS, YFSETQ. The V gene end was trimmed by 3 bases and the J gene end by 7 bases; junction bases not matched to a gene: 8. This CDR3 contains 15 residues. The CDR3 reads CASSWGQGAGNEQYF. The CDR3 nucleotides read TGCGCCAGCAGCTGGGGACAGGGGGCTGGTAATGAGCAGTACTTC.

This clonotype was seen repeatedly, ten times or more. This rearrangement joins TRBV6-5 to TRBJ2-5; D tentatively reads TRBD1 or TRBD2 (5 bases each). The germline gives CDR1 MNHEY, CDR2 SVGAGI. With 6 bases removed from V and 4 bases from J, the gap between germline ends came to 12 bases. The CDR3 consists of 13 residues. The CDR3 loop reads CASRPPGRETQYF. DNA of the CDR3: TGTGCCAGCAGACCCCCAGGGAGAGAGACCCAGTACTTC.

About this clonotype itself: A much larger clonotype is one base distant, so this may be a read error. This chain links TRBV2 with TRBJ2-1; 10 bases agree with TRBD2. This CDR3 spans 15 amino acids. Losses at the gene ends were 0 bases for V and 13 bases for J; bases not matched to a gene: 9. CDR1 and CDR2 from the germline V gene are SNHLY and FYNNEI. The CDR3 nucleotides read TGTGCCAGCAGTGAAGCAAAGCGGGGGGGCGAGACCCAGTTCTTC. It yields the protein CASSEAKRGGETQFF.

The sample holds many counts of this clonotype. The rearrangement uses TRBV5-1 and TRBJ2-6; a weak D match, TRBD1 (6 bases). V was trimmed by 4 bases and J by 0 bases, leaving 8 bases between them. The germline V gene has CDR1 SGHRS and CDR2 YFSETQ. This CDR3 is built from 15 residues. CDR3 nucleotides: TGCGCCAGCAGCCGGACAGCCTCTGGGGCCAACGTCCTGACTTTC. Translating gives CASSRTASGANVLTF.

This clonotype has a handful of counts. This may be a read error: a much more frequent sequence differs by one nucleotide. The chain joins TRBV20-1 to TRBJ2-3; D possibly matches TRBD1 or TRBD2 (5 bases each). This CDR3 spans 14 amino acids. V was cut by 1 base and J by 3 bases, with 11 bases left in between. Germline V lookup: CDR1 DFQATT, CDR2 SNEGSKA (reference sequence). In DNA, the CDR3 is TGCAGTGCTAGAGGCCAGGGACGTACAGATACGCAGTATTTT. Amino acid sequence: CSARGQGRTDTQYF.

This clonotype showed up just once. This chain's CDR3 is CASSDRVGGNTIYF. For the CDR3, the DNA is TGTGCCAGCAGCGACAGGGTGGGCGGAAACACCATATATTTT. This rearrangement joins TRBV7-9 to TRBJ1-3; TRBD1 agrees at 7 bases. The V segment lost 5 bases and the J segment 4 bases; nucleotides outside the gene matches: 5. Per germline, CDR1 SEHNR and CDR2 FQNEAQ (reference sequence). The CDR3 extends over 14 amino acids.

This clonotype was counted at least ten times. The chain uses TRBV5-1 and TRBJ2-5; TRBD2 matches 11 bases. The CDR3 runs 17 residues. With V trimmed by 1 base and J by 5 bases, 10 bases remained unmatched. In germline, CDR1 is SGHRS, CDR2 YFSETQ. CDR3 nucleotide sequence: TGCGCCAGCAGCTTGATCGCTAGCGGGGGGCCGGGTGAGACCCAGTACTTC. It is translated as CASSLIASGGPGETQYF.

This clonotype came up many times. The genes are TRBV6-2 or TRBV6-3 and TRBJ1-2; D possibly corresponds to TRBD1 (6 bases). The CDR3 runs to 14 residues. V was cut by 5 bases and J by 2 bases, with 12 bases left in between. Germline values: CDR1 MNHEY, CDR2 SVGEGT. The CDR3 nucleotides read TGTGCCAGCAGTACGGGGACAACCAACTATGGCTACACCTTC. Protein sequence: CASSTGTTNYGYTF.

This rearrangement joins TRBV7-2 to TRBJ2-2; TRBD1 matches at 9 bases. The J segment lost 5 bases and the V segment lost 5 bases, leaving 9 bases of the junction unmatched. This CDR3 is built from 16 residues. Looked up from germline, CDR1 is SGHTA and CDR2 is FQGNSA. The CDR3 region has the DNA TGTGCCAGCAGCCCGAGGGACAGGGCTGGAACCGGGGAGCTGTTTTTT. Translation: CASSPRDRAGTGELFF.

This clonotype was seen repeatedly, ten times or more. This sequence joins TRBV9 and TRBJ2-1, with D maybe TRBD1 (6 bases). V was pared by 3 bases and J by 0 bases, with 13 bases between. This CDR3 is built from 16 residues. Germline V lookup: CDR1 SGDLS, CDR2 YYNGEE. The CDR3 spells CASSGHRAVSYNEQFF. CDR3 bases: TGTGCCAGCAGCGGACACAGGGCAGTCTCCTACAATGAGCAGTTCTTC.

This chain joins TRBV7-2 and TRBJ2-1, with 12 bases that match TRBD2. Per the germline V gene, CDR1 is SGHTA and CDR2 is FQGNSA. V dropped 4 bases and J dropped 1; count of bases not matched to a gene: 2. This CDR3 is built from 16 residues. CDR3 region: CASSWTSGVSYNEQFF. CDR3 sequence (DNA): TGTGCCAGCAGCTGGACTAGCGGGGTATCCTACAATGAGCAGTTCTTC.

Comments on this clonotype: One base away lies a much larger clone, so this may be a sequencing read error. This chain uses TRBV5-6 with TRBJ2-3, with 8 bases matching TRBD1. Germline V gene data show CDR1 as SGHDT and CDR2 as YYEEEE. There are 13 residues in the CDR3. Losses at the gene ends were 4 bases for V and 7 bases for J; bases not matched to a gene: 5. The CDR3 DNA is TGTGCCAGCAGCGGCCAGGGGGCGAATACGCAGTATTTT. Its translation: CASSGQGANTQYF.

This clonotype was counted many times. This chain links TRBV30 with TRBJ1-2; a possible D gene is TRBD1 (6 bases). Germline CDR1 reads GTSNPN; CDR2 reads SVGIG (reference sequence). Trimming stripped 2 bases from V and 7 bases from J, with 17 bases between. CDR3 length: 14 residues. The CDR3 loop is CAWSKTDRGGGYTF. The CDR3 region has the DNA TGTGCCTGGAGTAAGACCGACAGAGGGGGTGGCTACACCTTC. Full variable domain (missing parts from reference TRBV30 and TRBJ1-2): SQTIHQWPATLVQPVGSPLSLECTVEGTSNPNLYWYRQAAGRGLQLLFYSVGIGQISSEVPQNLSASRPQDRQFILSSKKLLLSDSGFYLCAWSKTDRGGGYTFGSGTRLTVV.